A selection of T cell receptor beta chains follows, all from one sample in a study of vaccination and CD4 T cells after COVID-19. Antigens of these TCRs are unknown. MiXCR was run by TCRdb on the PCR reads, yielding one entry per CDR3 protein. The sample holds approximately 17,000 distinct CDR3 sequences, about 50% seen once. The sample consisted of CD4+ T cells from blood, cultured in vitro. The receptors come from a human donor who had recovered from COVID-19. Each CDR3 is given with its conserved first and last residue. Fields, in order: V gene, J gene, D gene, clone size, CDR3 protein, CDR3 DNA. A D gene is named only where the DNA matches it firmly. A clone size is listed for some rows: how often the clone was seen (once, few, many), or a class if it is expanded.

V: TRBV28
J: TRBJ1-5
D: .
size: few
CDR3: CASSPLDLYSNQPQHF
DNA: TGTGCCAGCAGTCCCCTGGACCTGTATAGCAATCAGCCCCAGCATTTT

V: TRBV20-1
J: TRBJ2-3
D: .
size: .
CDR3: CSARSMAAVDTQYF
DNA: TGCAGTGCTAGATCTATGGCCGCGGTCGATACGCAGTATTTT

V: TRBV7-3
J: TRBJ2-1
D: .
size: few
CDR3: CASSNPGDNEQFF
DNA: TGTGCCAGCAGTAACCCCGGAGACAATGAGCAGTTCTTC

V: TRBV20-1
J: TRBJ2-7
D: .
size: .
CDR3: CSASGRRRGSYEQYF
DNA: TGCAGTGCCTCAGGGCGGAGACGCGGCTCCTACGAGCAGTACTTC

V: TRBV6-5
J: TRBJ1-6
D: .
size: few
CDR3: CASSYGVGGSYNSPLHF
DNA: TGTGCCAGCAGTTACGGAGTAGGGGGATCCTATAATTCACCCCTCCACTTT

V: TRBV11-3
J: TRBJ2-2
D: .
size: .
CDR3: CASSLIQAGELFF
DNA: TGTGCCAGCAGCTTAATACAGGCCGGGGAGCTGTTTTTT

V: TRBV2
J: TRBJ2-7
D: TRBD1
size: .
CDR3: CASSGQVYEQYF
DNA: TGTGCCAGCAGCGGACAGGTATACGAGCAGTACTTC

V: TRBV2
J: TRBJ2-2
D: .
size: .
CDR3: CASRRTDSNTGELFF
DNA: TGTGCCAGCCGAAGGACAGACTCGAACACCGGGGAGCTGTTTTTT

V: TRBV28
J: TRBJ1-6
D: .
size: few
CDR3: CASSAPRVNSPLHF
DNA: TGTGCCAGCAGTGCACCCAGGGTTAATTCACCCCTCCACTTT

V: TRBV30
J: TRBJ2-4
D: .
size: .
CDR3: CAWSPHGLGIQYF
DNA: TGTGCCTGGAGTCCTCATGGTTTAGGCATTCAGTACTTC

V: TRBV18
J: TRBJ2-3
D: .
size: .
CDR3: CASSPGDGSPDTQYF
DNA: TGTGCCAGCTCACCAGGGGACGGGAGCCCAGATACGCAGTATTTT

V: TRBV6-1
J: TRBJ2-3
D: TRBD1
size: few
CDR3: CASRSTTGASTDTQYF
DNA: TGTGCCAGCAGGTCCACGACAGGGGCTAGCACAGATACGCAGTATTTT

V: TRBV28
J: TRBJ2-3
D: .
size: .
CDR3: CASSLPQGSGTDTQYF
DNA: TGTGCCAGCAGTTTACCCCAGGGGAGTGGTACAGATACGCAGTATTTT

V: TRBV7-8
J: TRBJ2-1
D: TRBD2
size: medium-sized
CDR3: CATGGVAGGYNEQFF
DNA: TGTGCCACCGGGGGAGTAGCGGGAGGGTACAATGAGCAGTTCTTC

V: TRBV5-4
J: TRBJ2-1
D: TRBD1
size: .
CDR3: CASSLGTGVLGEQFF
DNA: TGTGCCAGCAGCTTAGGGACAGGGGTTCTCGGTGAGCAGTTCTTC

V: TRBV5-4
J: TRBJ2-5
D: .
size: .
CDR3: CASSLTQETQYF
DNA: TGTGCCAGCAGCTTAACTCAAGAGACCCAGTACTTC

V: TRBV5-1
J: TRBJ1-1
D: .
size: .
CDR3: CASSLDSSNTEAFF
DNA: TGCGCCAGCAGCCTGGACAGTTCGAACACTGAAGCTTTCTTT

V: TRBV19
J: TRBJ1-5
D: .
size: .
CDR3: CASSLTGRGQPQHF
DNA: TGTGCCAGTAGTTTAACAGGGAGGGGTCAGCCCCAGCATTTT

V: TRBV20-1
J: TRBJ2-5
D: TRBD2
size: .
CDR3: CSAGLAGLETQYF
DNA: TGCAGTGCCGGACTAGCGGGGTTAGAGACCCAGTACTTC

V: TRBV6-1
J: TRBJ2-7
D: TRBD2
size: .
CDR3: CASGGLAAYEQYF
DNA: TGTGCCAGCGGTGGGCTAGCGGCCTACGAGCAGTACTTC

V: TRBV19
J: TRBJ2-7
D: TRBD2
size: .
CDR3: CASSTGTSPYEQYF
DNA: TGTGCCAGTAGCACCGGGACTAGCCCCTACGAGCAGTACTTC

V: TRBV2
J: TRBJ2-1
D: .
size: few
CDR3: CASVKVSSYNEQFF
DNA: TGTGCCAGCGTCAAGGTGAGCTCCTACAATGAGCAGTTCTTC

V: TRBV6-1
J: TRBJ2-7
D: .
size: .
CDR3: CASSRESWIGVTRGYEQYF
DNA: TGTGCCAGCAGTCGTGAATCGTGGATCGGGGTGACGCGGGGCTACGAGCAGTACTTC